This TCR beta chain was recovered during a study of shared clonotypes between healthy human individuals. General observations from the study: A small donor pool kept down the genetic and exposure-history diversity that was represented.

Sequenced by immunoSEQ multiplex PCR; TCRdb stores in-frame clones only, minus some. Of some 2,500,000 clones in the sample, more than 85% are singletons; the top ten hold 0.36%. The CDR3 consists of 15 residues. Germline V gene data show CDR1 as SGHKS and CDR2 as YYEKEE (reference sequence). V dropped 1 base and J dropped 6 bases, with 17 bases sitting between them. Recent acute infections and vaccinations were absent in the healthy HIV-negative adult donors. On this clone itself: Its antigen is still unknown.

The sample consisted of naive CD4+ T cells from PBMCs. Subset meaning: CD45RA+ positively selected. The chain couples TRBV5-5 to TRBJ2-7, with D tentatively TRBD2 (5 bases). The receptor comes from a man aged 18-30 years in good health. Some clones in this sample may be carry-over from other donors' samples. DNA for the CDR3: TGTGCCAGCAGCTTGCGGGGTGGGGTCGGGCCCGAGCAGTACTTC. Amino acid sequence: CASSLRGGVGPEQYF. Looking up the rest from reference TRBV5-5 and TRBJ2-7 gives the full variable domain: DAGVTQSPTHLIKTRGQQVTLRCSPISGHKSVSWYQQVLGQGPQFIFQYYEKEERGRGNFPDRFSARQFPNYSSELNVNALLLGDSALYLCASSLRGGVGPEQYFGPGTRLTVT.